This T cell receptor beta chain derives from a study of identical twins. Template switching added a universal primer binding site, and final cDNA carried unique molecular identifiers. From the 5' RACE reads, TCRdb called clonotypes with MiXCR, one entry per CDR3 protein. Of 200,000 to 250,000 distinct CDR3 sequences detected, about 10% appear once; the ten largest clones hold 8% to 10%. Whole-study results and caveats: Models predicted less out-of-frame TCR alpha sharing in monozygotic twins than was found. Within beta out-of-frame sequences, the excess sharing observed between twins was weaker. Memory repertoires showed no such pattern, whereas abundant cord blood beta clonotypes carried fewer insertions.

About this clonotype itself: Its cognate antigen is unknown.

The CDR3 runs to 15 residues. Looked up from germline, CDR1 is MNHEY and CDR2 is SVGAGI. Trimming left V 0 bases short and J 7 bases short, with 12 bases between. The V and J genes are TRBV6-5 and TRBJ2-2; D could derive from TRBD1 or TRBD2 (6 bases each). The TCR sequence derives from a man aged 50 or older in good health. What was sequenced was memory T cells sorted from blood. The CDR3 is CASSYSGGGHGELFF. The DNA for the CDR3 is TGTGCCAGCAGTTACTCAGGGGGAGGCCACGGGGAGCTGTTTTTT.